The entry that follows covers one TCR beta chain sequence. The sample belongs to a study of T cell changes during pregnancy in multiple sclerosis. Trimming at V came to 4 bases and at J to 5 bases, leaving 12 bases not matched to a gene. Per germline, CDR1 SGHRS and CDR2 YFSETQ. The CDR3 extends over 15 amino acids. The method was immunoSEQ multiplex PCR; TCRdb's version includes in-frame clones alone and lacks a portion of them. The table has 85,000 to 90,000 clones, approximately 90% seen once. The rearrangement joins TRBV5-1 to TRBJ2-7, with TRBD2 matching over 7 bases. This TCR came from a female donor in good health, enrolled as a control in a pregnancy study. The sample in question was peripheral blood, obtained in the first trimester of pregnancy. CDR3 protein: CASSPGGASLHEQYF. The CDR3 bases are TGCGCCAGCAGCCCGGGGGGTGCTAGCCTCCACGAGCAGTACTTC.